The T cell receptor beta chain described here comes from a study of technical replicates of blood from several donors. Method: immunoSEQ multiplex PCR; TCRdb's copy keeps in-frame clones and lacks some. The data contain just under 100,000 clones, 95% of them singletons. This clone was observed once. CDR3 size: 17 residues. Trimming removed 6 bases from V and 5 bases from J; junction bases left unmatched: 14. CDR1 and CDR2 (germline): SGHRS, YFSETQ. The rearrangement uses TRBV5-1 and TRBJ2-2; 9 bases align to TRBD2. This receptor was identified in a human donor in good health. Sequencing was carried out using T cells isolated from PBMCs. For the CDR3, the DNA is TGCGCCAGCACCACCCGGGAGGGACTAGCTGTGACCGGGGAGCTGTTTTTT. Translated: CASTTREGLAVTGELFF. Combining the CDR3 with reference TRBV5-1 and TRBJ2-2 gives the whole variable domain KAGVTQTPRYLIKTRGQQVTLSCSPISGHRSVSWYQQTPGQGLQFLFEYFSETQRNKGNFPGRFSGRQFSNSRSEMNVSTLELGDSALYLCASTTREGLAVTGELFFGEGSRLTVL.